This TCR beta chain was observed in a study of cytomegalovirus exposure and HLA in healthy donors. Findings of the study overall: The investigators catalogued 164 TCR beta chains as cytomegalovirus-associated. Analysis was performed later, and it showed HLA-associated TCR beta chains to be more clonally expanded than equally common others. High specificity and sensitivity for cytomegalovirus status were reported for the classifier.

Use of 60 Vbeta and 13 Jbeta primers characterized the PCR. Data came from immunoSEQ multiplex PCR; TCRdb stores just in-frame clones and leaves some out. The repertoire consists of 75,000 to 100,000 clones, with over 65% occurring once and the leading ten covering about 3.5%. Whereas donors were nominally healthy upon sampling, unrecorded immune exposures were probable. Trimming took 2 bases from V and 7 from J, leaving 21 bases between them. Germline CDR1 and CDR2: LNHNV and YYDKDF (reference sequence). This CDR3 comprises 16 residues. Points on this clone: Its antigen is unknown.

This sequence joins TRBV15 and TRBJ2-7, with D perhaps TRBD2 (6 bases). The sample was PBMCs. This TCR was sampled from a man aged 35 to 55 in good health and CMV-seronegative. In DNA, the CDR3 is TGTGCCACCAGCAGACAATCCGGGCCCGGGGAGGTGGAGCAGTACTTC. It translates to CATSRQSGPGEVEQYF.